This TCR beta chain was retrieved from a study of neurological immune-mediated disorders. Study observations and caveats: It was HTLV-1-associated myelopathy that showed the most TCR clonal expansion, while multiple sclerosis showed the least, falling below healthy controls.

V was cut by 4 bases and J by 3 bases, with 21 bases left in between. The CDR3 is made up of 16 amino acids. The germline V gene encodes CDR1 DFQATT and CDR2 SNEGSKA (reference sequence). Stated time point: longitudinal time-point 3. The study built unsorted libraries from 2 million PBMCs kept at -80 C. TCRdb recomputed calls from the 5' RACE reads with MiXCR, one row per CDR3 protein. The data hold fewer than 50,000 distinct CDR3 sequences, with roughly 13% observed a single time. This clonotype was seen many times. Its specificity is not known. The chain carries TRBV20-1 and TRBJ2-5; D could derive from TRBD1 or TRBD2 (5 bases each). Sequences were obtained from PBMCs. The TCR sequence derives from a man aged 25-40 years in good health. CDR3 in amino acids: CSAIFHRDGYEETQYF. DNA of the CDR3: TGCAGTGCTATTTTCCACCGGGACGGATATGAAGAGACCCAGTACTTC.